This TCR beta chain was recorded in a study of tumor and adjacent non-tumor tissue in lung cancer. Turning to the study itself: There were around 11 adenocarcinoma, a couple of squamous cell carcinoma and 1 small cell lung cancer cases. Patients were aged about 30 to 80, 9 to 10 men and 5 women, stage I to III.

Ten or more counts support this clonotype. The antigen remains unidentified. TCRbeta libraries were built with three rounds of nested PCR, modified from ARM-PCR. Via MiXCR, TCRdb re-called the multiplex PCR reads, giving one row per CDR3 protein. The table includes more than 60,000 distinct CDR3 sequences, approximately 73% detected once. General study findings and limits: Patients with more diverse tumor TCRs had worse survival.

V lost 1 base and J lost 3, with 16 bases in between. From germline, CDR1 is SGHVS and CDR2 FQNEAQ. The CDR3 length is 16 residues. The template was RNA from unsorted bulk tissue. This non-tumor lung sample came from over 3 cm beyond the tumor edge. The TCR was taken from a man aged 55 to 70 with non-small cell lung cancer. V usage is TRBV7-8 and J usage is TRBJ2-7; no definite D call. The source material was distant non-tumor lung tissue. The CDR3 nucleotides are TGTGCCAGCAGCTTAGACTTTGACTCACTCTTCTACGAGCAGTACTTC. Translated: CASSLDFDSLFYEQYF. The variable domain in full, completed from reference TRBV7-8 and TRBJ2-7, reads GAGVSQSPRYKVAKRGQDVALRCDPISGHVSLFWYQQALGQGPEFLTYFQNEAQLDKSGLPSDRFFAERPEGSVSTLKIQRTQQEDSAVYLCASSLDFDSLFYEQYFGPGTRLTVT.